This T cell receptor (beta chain) stems from a study of spatial heterogeneity in lung cancer (dated by TCRdb to between 2018 and 2021). Broadly, across the study: Beta-chain transcripts were consistently detected in greater numbers than alpha-chain transcripts, which likely reflected higher beta-chain transcript abundance. In the raw uncorrected reads, each unique combination of TCR and UMI appeared more than ten times on average. In non-small cell lung cancer, the study made a quantitative comparison of TCR alpha and beta repertoires among multiple tumor regions, matched nontumor lung and blood. Nonsynonymous mutation counts, determined by whole-exome sequencing of tumor tissue, were related to TCR repertoire features. At surgery, both alpha and beta chains were TCR-sequenced in 220 tumor regions, over 61 matched nontumor lung samples and 56 PBMC samples. Findings and caveats that apply to the study as a whole: Additional single-cell paired TCR alpha and beta sequencing was considered necessary to confirm, at a functional level, the hypothesis that regional TCRs recognize regional mutations. Ubiquitous expanded tumor TCRs showed up in blood more often at tumor resection than at routine follow-up.

A distance of 10 bases separates the germline ends of V and J, which lose 5 bases and 6 bases respectively. From the cysteine through the phenylalanine, the CDR3 covers 12 amino acids. The read is trimmed to its CDR3 DNA, 36 bases read in frame from base 1. Library generation was performed with 5' RACE. Data came from a NextSeq 500. To allow correction of PCR and sequencing errors, the TCR library protocol tagged every TCR cDNA molecule with a unique molecular identifier. As for how the authors treated the data: TCR identification, UMI-based error correction and CDR3 extraction were all carried out with Decombinator tools. TCRs above a frequency of 2 per 1,000, corresponding to the top 1% of the tumor frequency distribution, were defined as expanded. Each repertoire was subsampled 100 times to 5,000 TCRs, after which Renyi diversity was computed with the R vegan package. CDR3 similarity networks were constructed using string-kernel similarity of amino acid triplets, with links drawn between CDR3s whose pairwise similarity was above 0.82. TCRdb reanalyzed the raw reads on its own, using fastp at Q25 for trimming and MiXCR for clone calling, and kept in-frame beta chains. Identical CDR3 proteins give one entry, which carries the most common genes and DNA. Clone size and V and J calls follow TCRdb, not the original study. In this sample the table shows around 63,000 distinct CDR3 sequences, more than 7% of which occur a single time. Over 13% of the sample rests with the top ten.

In this sample, this clonotype turned up many times. Its antigen specificity is not known. No much larger clone exists at a distance of one base, and base qualities are not known. Reading the label with the study, this specimen's time point is: sample taken at primary tumor resection. For TCR sequencing, whole RNA was extracted from tumor and nontumor lung tissue, or from cryopreserved PBMC samples, and no cell sorting was done. Donors were about 70 patients with early-stage, untreated non-small cell lung cancer from the lung TRACERx cohort. Only patients for whom sufficient RNA was available from at least two tumor regions were selected for TCR sequencing.

The clonotype originates from a female donor with early-stage non-small cell lung cancer. Sequencing was performed on PBMCs, taken at surgery. The rearrangement joined TRBV12-3 or TRBV12-4 to TRBJ1-2, with the D gene too uncertain to name. The CDR3 is CASSEISDGYTF. The nucleotide sequence is given as TGTGCCAGCAGTGAAATATCGGATGGCTACACCTTC.